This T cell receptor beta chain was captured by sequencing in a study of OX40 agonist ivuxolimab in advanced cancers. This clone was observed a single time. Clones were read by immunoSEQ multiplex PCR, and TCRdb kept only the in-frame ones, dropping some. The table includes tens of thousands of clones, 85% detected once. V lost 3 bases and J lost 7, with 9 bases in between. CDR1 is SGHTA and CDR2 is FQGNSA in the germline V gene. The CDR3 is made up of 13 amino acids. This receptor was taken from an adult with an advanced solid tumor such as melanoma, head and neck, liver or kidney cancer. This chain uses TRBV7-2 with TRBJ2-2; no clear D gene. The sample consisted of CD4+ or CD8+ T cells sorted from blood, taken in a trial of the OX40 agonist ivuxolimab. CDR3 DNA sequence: TGTGCCAGCAGCTTCGCTACTCGCGGGGAGCTGTTTTTT. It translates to CASSFATRGELFF. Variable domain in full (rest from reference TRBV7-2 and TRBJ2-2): GAGVSQSPSNKVTEKGKDVELRCDPISGHTALYWYRQSLGQGLEFLIYFQGNSAPDKSGLPSDRFSAERTGGSVSTLTIQRTQQEDSAVYLCASSFATRGELFFGEGSRLTVL.